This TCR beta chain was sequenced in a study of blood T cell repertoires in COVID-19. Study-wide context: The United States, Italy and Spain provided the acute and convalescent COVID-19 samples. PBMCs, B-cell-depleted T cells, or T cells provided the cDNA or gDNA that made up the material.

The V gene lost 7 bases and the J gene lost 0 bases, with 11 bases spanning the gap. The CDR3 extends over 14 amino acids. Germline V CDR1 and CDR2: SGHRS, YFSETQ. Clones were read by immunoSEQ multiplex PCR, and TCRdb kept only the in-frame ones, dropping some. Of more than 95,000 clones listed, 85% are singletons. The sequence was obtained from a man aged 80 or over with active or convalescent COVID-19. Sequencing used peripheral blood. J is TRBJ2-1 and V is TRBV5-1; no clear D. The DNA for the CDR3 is TGCGCCAGCGCGGCGGTTGACTCCTACAATGAGCAGTTCTTC. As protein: CASAAVDSYNEQFF.